A selection of T cell receptor beta chains follows, all from one sample in a study of blood T cell repertoires in COVID-19. Profiling relied on immunoSEQ multiplex PCR, and the TCRdb table lists in-frame clones only, not all of them. The table lists approximately 84,000 clones, around four fifths of them singletons. The specimen sequenced was peripheral blood. These receptors all come from a human donor in a cohort sampled during active COVID-19. CDR3s include the opening cysteine and the closing phenylalanine or tryptophan. The D gene is left open where the match is weak. Size is stated for part of the rows, as once, few or many counts, or as a class when the clone is expanded.

d_call,v_call,clone_size,j_call,cdr3_aa,cdr3_nt
TRBD1,TRBV6-5,.,TRBJ1-1,CASSYDRDFNTEAFF,TGTGCCAGCAGTTACGACAGGGACTTTAACACTGAAGCTTTCTTT
.,TRBV19,.,TRBJ2-3,CASSLGRLDTQYF,TGTGCCAGTAGTTTGGGCCGTCTGGATACGCAGTATTTT
TRBD1,TRBV19,.,TRBJ1-5,CASRRPGQGANNQPQHF,TGTGCCAGTAGAAGACCAGGACAGGGGGCTAACAATCAGCCCCAGCATTTT
TRBD1,TRBV28,once,TRBJ1-5,CASRPQGAWKGGGNQPQHF,TGTGCCAGCAGACCACAGGGGGCGTGGAAAGGGGGCGGCAATCAGCCCCAGCATTTT
.,TRBV6-5,.,TRBJ1-2,CASRTGIGYGYTF,TGTGCCAGCCGTACAGGGATAGGCTATGGCTACACCTTC
.,TRBV10-3,once,TRBJ1-2,CAISAEFAGNVRTF,TGTGCCATCAGTGCTGAATTTGCAGGGAATGTACGAACCTTC
.,TRBV20-1,once,TRBJ2-7,CSGRVLYEQYF,TGCAGTGGGAGGGTCCTCTACGAGCAGTACTTC
TRBD2,TRBV7-8,.,TRBJ2-3,CASSSEVAGGPSNTQYF,TGTGCCAGCAGCAGCGAGGTCGCGGGAGGACCCTCTAATACGCAGTATTTT
TRBD2,TRBV28,.,TRBJ2-7,CASRAGGPLYEQYF,TGTGCCAGCAGAGCGGGAGGGCCTCTTTACGAGCAGTACTTC
.,TRBV27,.,TRBJ2-7,CASSGGGSHEQYF,TGTGCCAGCAGTGGTGGGGGGTCCCACGAGCAGTACTTC
TRBD1,TRBV5-3,.,TRBJ1-3,CARSLTTGRFGNTIYF,TGTGCCAGAAGCCTCACGACAGGGCGCTTTGGAAACACCATATATTTT
.,TRBV6-6,.,TRBJ1-6,CASQWGGKSPLHF,TGTGCCAGCCAGTGGGGGGGTAAATCACCCCTCCACTTT
.,TRBV7-9,.,TRBJ1-3,CASSLVQGSGNTIYF,TGTGCCAGCAGCTTAGTGCAGGGAAGCGGAAACACCATATATTTT
TRBD1,TRBV3-1/TRBV3-2,.,TRBJ1-2,CASRLGTGGGYTF,TGTGCCAGCAGGCTCGGGACAGGGGGCGGCTACACCTTC
.,TRBV7-2,few,TRBJ2-2,CASSLWTVNTGELFF,TGTGCCAGCAGCTTATGGACAGTGAACACCGGGGAGCTGTTTTTT
.,TRBV19,.,TRBJ1-5,CASSIRSANQPQHF,TGTGCCAGTAGTATAAGATCTGCGAATCAGCCCCAGCATTTT
.,TRBV6-5,.,TRBJ1-1,CASSQVPTEAFF,TGTGCCAGCTCTCAGGTCCCCACTGAAGCTTTCTTT
TRBD2,TRBV14,.,TRBJ2-1,CASSPSPGLAGSYNEQFF,TGTGCCAGCAGCCCAAGCCCGGGACTAGCGGGGTCCTACAATGAGCAGTTCTTC
TRBD1,TRBV19,.,TRBJ2-3,CASGTGTVGDTQYF,TGTGCCAGTGGAACTGGGACAGTCGGAGATACGCAGTATTTT
TRBD1,TRBV30,.,TRBJ1-1,CAWGRGAGGNTEAFF,TGTGCCTGGGGAAGGGGAGCAGGGGGTAACACTGAAGCTTTCTTT
TRBD2,TRBV19,.,TRBJ2-1,CASSIGSGGNEQFF,TGTGCCAGTAGTATTGGCAGCGGGGGCAATGAGCAGTTCTTC
TRBD2,TRBV18,.,TRBJ2-4,CASSPPLTGGNIQYF,TGTGCCAGCTCACCACCGTTGACGGGGGGGAACATTCAGTACTTC
TRBD1,TRBV28,.,TRBJ1-2,CASSFQTGRTGYTF,TGTGCCAGCAGTTTCCAGACAGGGAGGACTGGCTACACCTTC
TRBD2,TRBV5-1,.,TRBJ2-1,CASGLAGGNEQFF,TGCGCCAGCGGGCTAGCGGGAGGCAATGAGCAGTTCTTC
.,TRBV5-1,.,TRBJ1-1,CASSRQSSSYMNTEAFF,TGCGCCAGCAGCCGACAGAGCTCATCCTACATGAACACTGAAGCTTTCTTT
TRBD1,TRBV28,.,TRBJ1-3,CASATPGQFTGNTIYF,TGTGCCAGTGCGACCCCGGGACAGTTTACAGGAAACACCATATATTTT
.,TRBV3-1/TRBV3-2,.,TRBJ2-7,CASSQTWSAPYEQYF,TGTGCCAGCAGCCAGACTTGGTCGGCACCCTACGAGCAGTACTTC
.,TRBV5-6,.,TRBJ1-1,CASSVDSNTEAFF,TGTGCCAGCAGCGTAGACTCGAACACTGAAGCTTTCTTT
.,TRBV4-1,.,TRBJ1-5,CASSHPTGLGNQPQHF,TGCGCCAGCAGCCACCCCACAGGGTTAGGAAATCAGCCCCAGCATTTT
.,TRBV3-1/TRBV3-2,once,TRBJ2-5,CASSQGGGTQETQYF,TGTGCCAGCAGCCAAGGGGGGGGCACACAAGAGACCCAGTACTTC
TRBD1,TRBV19,.,TRBJ1-6,CASSDDRVAKNNSPLHF,TGTGCCAGTAGTGATGACAGGGTGGCTAAAAATAATTCACCCCTCCACTTT
TRBD2,TRBV19,.,TRBJ2-5,CASSPPLAGRLGETQYF,TGTGCCAGTAGTCCCCCCCTAGCGGGGCGGCTCGGGGAGACCCAGTACTTC
TRBD2,TRBV6-1,once,TRBJ2-1,CASSEGGTSWNEQFF,TGTGCCAGCAGTGAAGGCGGGACTAGCTGGAATGAGCAGTTCTTC
TRBD2,TRBV19,.,TRBJ2-1,CASKDLADSYNEQFF,TGTGCCAGTAAAGATCTAGCGGACTCCTACAATGAGCAGTTCTTC
TRBD1,TRBV4-1,.,TRBJ2-1,CASSQKGTAFRNEQFF,TGCGCCAGCAGCCAAAAAGGGACAGCGTTTAGGAATGAGCAGTTCTTC